A single sample is the source of the 14 T cell receptor beta chains below, sequenced in a study of blood T cells in healthy people across ages (dated by TCRdb to about 2015). The library came from 5' RACE. Sequencing was carried out with an Illumina HiSeq 2500. A second PCR of about 6 to 12 cycles was performed with a sample-barcoded 5' primer and a J-beta primer mix. Using fastp trimming at Q25 and MiXCR clonotype assembly, TCRdb reanalyzed the public sequencing data and kept in-frame beta chains. Rows with one shared CDR3 protein collapse into an entry with the most common genes and DNA. Here the sample has more than 800,000 distinct CDR3 sequences; less than 35% occur a single time. Around 16% of the sample is taken by the ten largest. Sequenced sample: blood. The receptor set was obtained from a woman of 80 years or more in good health.

The rearrangement links TRBV10-3 to TRBJ2-1; the D is unclear. Germline lookup yields CDR1 ENHRY and CDR2 SYGVKD. The CDR3 consists of 14 residues. The V end lost 3 bases, the J end lost 7 bases, and 13 bases lay between the germline ends. DNA for the CDR3: TGTGCCATCAGTGAAATTAGTGGTGGGAATGAGCAGTTCTTC. It codes for CAISEISGGNEQFF.

The CDR3 loop reads CSADYRGTQYF. In DNA, the CDR3 is TGCAGCGCGGACTACCGAGGGACCCAGTACTTC. This rearrangement joins TRBV20-1 to TRBJ2-5; possible D gene TRBD2, 6 bases. The CDR3 is made up of 11 amino acids. The V gene's germline CDR1 is DFQATT and CDR2 SNEGSKA (reference sequence).

The table lists this clonotype with a few counts. Being one base from a much bigger clone, this may be a read error. The V call is TRBV7-2, the J call TRBJ1-2, with 9 bases aligning to TRBD1. Per germline, CDR1 SGHTA and CDR2 FQGNSA. The CDR3 totals 15 residues. CDR3 amino acids: CAGSPRGGQGDGYTF. CDR3 nucleotides: TGTGCCGGCAGCCCCAGGGGGGGACAGGGAGATGGCTACACCTTC.

This clonotype was detected ten times or more. The rearrangement links TRBV4-3 to TRBJ2-7; 7 bases fit TRBD2. The germline V gene encodes CDR1 LGHNA and CDR2 YSLEER. The ends lost 1 base at V and 2 bases at J; junction bases unmatched: 8. CDR3 length: 16 amino acids. CDR3 loop: CASSQGGGGTPYEQYF. The CDR3 nucleotides read TGCGCCAGCAGCCAAGGTGGGGGGGGGACTCCCTACGAGCAGTACTTC.

This chain joins TRBV7-2 and TRBJ1-1; no clear D gene. CDR3 length equals 14 residues. Germline values: CDR1 SGHTA, CDR2 FQGNSA. V dropped 5 bases and J dropped 7 bases, with 17 bases sitting between them. CDR3: CASSTPPGGIEAFF. CDR3 nucleotide sequence: TGTGCCAGCAGCACGCCCCCGGGAGGCATTGAAGCTTTCTTT.

This clonotype came up many times. J is TRBJ2-3 and V is TRBV20-1; possibly TRBD2 for D (6 bases). Deletions cut 2 bases from V and 8 bases from J, with 17 bases between. Germline V CDR1 and CDR2: DFQATT, SNEGSKA (reference sequence). This CDR3 comprises 14 residues. The chain's CDR3 is CSARFKGRFGTQYF. The CDR3 bases are TGCAGTGCTAGATTCAAGGGGAGGTTTGGTACGCAGTATTTT.

This clonotype was seen a handful of times. The CDR3 nucleotides read TGTGCCAGCCAGAGGGACTCAAACACCGGGGAGCTGTTTTTT. This encodes CASQRDSNTGELFF. The chain uses TRBV6-2 or TRBV6-3 and TRBJ2-2; tentatively, D is TRBD2 (6 bases). The CDR3 has 14 residues. The V end lost 8 bases, the J end lost 2 bases, and 12 bases lay between the germline ends. Germline V CDR1 and CDR2: MNHEY, SVGEGT.

This clonotype was seen a handful of times. V is TRBV4-1 and J is TRBJ2-3; possibly TRBD2 for D (6 bases). The length of the CDR3 is 17 residues. V shed 0 bases and J shed 0 bases, with 13 bases lying between them. The germline V gene encodes CDR1 MGHRA and CDR2 YSYEKL. CDR3 DNA sequence: TGCGCCAGCAGCCAAGAACCCGGACTAACTAGCACAGATACGCAGTATTTT. Protein sequence: CASSQEPGLTSTDTQYF.

The chain joins TRBV20-1 to TRBJ1-3, with D possibly being TRBD1 (5 bases). From germline, CDR1 is DFQATT and CDR2 SNEGSKA (reference sequence). The CDR3 is made up of 16 amino acids. With 3 bases removed from V and 0 bases from J, the gap between germline ends came to 15 bases. The chain's CDR3 is CSASGGKGLSGNTIYF. In nucleotides, the CDR3 is TGCAGTGCTAGCGGAGGGAAGGGACTCTCTGGAAACACCATATATTTT.

Of note for this clonotype: The junction shows a germline mismatch at one end, possibly a read error. The V gene is TRBV12-3 or TRBV12-4, the J gene TRBJ1-5; D gene unclear. This CDR3 contains 16 residues. The CDR3 loop reads CTSSLTASYSNQPQHF. The CDR3 DNA reads as TGTACCAGCAGTTTAACGGCAAGCTATAGCAATCAGCCCCAGCATTTT.

This chain links TRBV5-1 with TRBJ1-1, with no clear D. Trimming stripped 5 bases from V and 0 bases from J, with 11 bases between. The CDR3 covers 14 residues. Germline V gene data show CDR1 as SGHRS and CDR2 as YFSETQ. The CDR3: CASSLGVLNTEAFF. CDR3 nucleotides: TGCGCCAGCAGTCTGGGTGTATTGAACACTGAAGCTTTCTTT.

This clonotype was observed a few times. This chain links TRBV11-2 with TRBJ2-2, with 10 bases fitting TRBD2. The germline gives CDR1 SGHAT, CDR2 FQNNGV. The junction had 9 bases not matched to a gene; V was cut back by 1 base and J by 4 bases. The CDR3 is made up of 18 amino acids. CDR3 DNA sequence: TGTGCCAGCAGCTTAGCCCCTCCTAGCGGGGGATTCACCGGGGAGCTGTTTTTT. Translation gives CASSLAPPSGGFTGELFF.

On this clonotype itself: A much larger clone differs from this one at a single base, so this may be a read error. V usage is TRBV29-1 and J usage is TRBJ2-7; 8 bases line up with TRBD1. Germline CDR1 SQVTM, CDR2 ANQGSEA. The CDR3 loop spans 12 amino acids. J gave up 6 bases and V 7 bases, and 8 bases lay outside the gene matches. The CDR3 region has the DNA TGCAGCGGCGGACAGGGTCGTGGCGAGCAGTACTTC. This sequence encodes CSGGQGRGEQYF.

This clonotype appeared many times. The rearrangement uses TRBV20-1 and TRBJ2-7, with 7 nucleotides matching TRBD2. J lost 3 bases, V lost 7 bases, and 12 bases had no gene match. CDR1 is DFQATT, CDR2 SNEGSKA, per germline (reference sequence). The CDR3 has 14 amino acids. CDR3 nucleotides: TGCAGTGAACGGAGAGCGGGGAATAACTACGAGCAGTACTTC. Translating gives CSERRAGNNYEQYF.